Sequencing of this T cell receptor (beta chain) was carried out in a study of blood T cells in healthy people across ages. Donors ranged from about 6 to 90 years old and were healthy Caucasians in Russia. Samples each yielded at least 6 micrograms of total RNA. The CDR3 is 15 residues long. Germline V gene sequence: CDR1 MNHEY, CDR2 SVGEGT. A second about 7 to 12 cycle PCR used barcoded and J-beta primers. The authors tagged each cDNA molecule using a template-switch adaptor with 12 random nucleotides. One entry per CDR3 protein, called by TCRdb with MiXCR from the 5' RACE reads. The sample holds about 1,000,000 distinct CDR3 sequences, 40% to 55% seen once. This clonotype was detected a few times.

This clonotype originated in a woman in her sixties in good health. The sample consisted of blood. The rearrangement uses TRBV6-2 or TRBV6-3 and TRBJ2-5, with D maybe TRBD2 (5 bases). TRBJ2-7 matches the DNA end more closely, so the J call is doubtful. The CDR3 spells CASSYGSGETYEQYF. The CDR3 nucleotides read TGTGCCAGCAGTTACGGCAGCGGAGAGACCTACGAGCAGTACTTC.